Presented here are 4 T cell receptor beta chains from one specimen sequenced in a study of technical replicates of blood from a handful of donors. TCRdb's copy holds only in-frame clones and misses some; the assay was immunoSEQ multiplex PCR. This sample has tens of thousands of clones, with approximately 96% found just once. The sequenced sample consisted of T cells isolated from PBMCs. These receptor sequences come from a human donor in good health.

This clone occurred once. V gene TRBV6-5 combines with J gene TRBJ1-3; D not certain. The germline V and J ends were trimmed by 6 bases and 0 bases, with 12 bases remaining between them. CDR3 length equals 15 residues. Looked up from germline, CDR1 is MNHEY and CDR2 is SVGAGI. CDR3 DNA sequence: TGTGCCAGCAGCTGGCTCGGGAGCTCTGGAAACACCATATATTTT. Protein product: CASSWLGSSGNTIYF.

The V and J genes are TRBV6-4 and TRBJ2-1; no clear D gene. This CDR3 has 15 residues. The V gene lost 3 bases and the J gene lost 3 bases, with 12 bases spanning the gap. Germline V gene data show CDR1 as MRHNA and CDR2 as SNTAGT. CDR3 bases: TGTGCCAGCAGTGAATCCCATCCATTCTACAATGAGCAGTTCTTC. It is translated as CASSESHPFYNEQFF.

This chain links TRBV5-1 with TRBJ1-1, with D maybe TRBD1 (6 bases). Germline values: CDR1 SGHRS, CDR2 YFSETQ. Trimming removed 0 bases from V and 6 bases from J, with 12 bases in between. The CDR3 runs 14 residues. The CDR3 here is CASSLVTGSSEAFF. DNA for the CDR3: TGCGCCAGCAGCTTGGTAACAGGGAGCTCTGAAGCTTTCTTT.

This clone occurred a few times. The chain links TRBV4-3 to TRBJ2-6; TRBD1 agrees at 8 bases. CDR3 length: 17 amino acids. Trimming cost V 0 bases and J 2 bases; bases outside gene matches: 3. Germline V gene data show CDR1 as LGHNA and CDR2 as YSLEER. This CDR3 is CASSQEGTGTGANVLTF. The DNA of the CDR3 is TGCGCCAGCAGCCAAGAAGGGACAGGCACTGGGGCCAACGTCCTGACTTTC.